Described below is a single TCR beta chain sequence and its context. Its target is unknown. These data are taken from a study of OX40 agonist ivuxolimab in advanced cancers. At the level of the study: In this trial design, patients received ivuxolimab intravenously at 0.01 to 10 mg/kg every 2 weeks.

Data came from immunoSEQ multiplex PCR; TCRdb stores just in-frame clones and leaves some out. The table shows around 51,000 clones, with about 88% occurring only once. There are 16 residues in the CDR3. CDR1 is SGHDT and CDR2 is YYEEEE in the germline V gene. After removal of 2 bases from V and 10 bases from J, the junction contained 9 bases not matched to a gene. General study results and limits: Antigen targets of the expanded peripheral T cells went undetermined.

This sequence joins TRBV5-6 and TRBJ2-1; 13 positions match TRBD2. The sequences come from CD4+ or CD8+ T cells sorted from blood, collected in a trial of the OX40 agonist ivuxolimab. The receptor was isolated from an adult with an advanced solid tumor such as melanoma, head and neck, liver or kidney cancer. The CDR3 region has the DNA TGTGCCAGCAGCTTACCCGGACTAGCGGGGGAGGAAGAGCAGTTCTTC. This codes for CASSLPGLAGEEEQFF.